A single T cell receptor beta chain is shown here with its context. This CDR3 is built from 18 residues. Trimming at V came to 7 bases and at J to 0 bases, leaving 17 bases not matched to a gene. The V gene's germline CDR1 is GTSNPN and CDR2 SVGIG (reference sequence). This sample stems from a study of blood T cell repertoires in COVID-19. Study details: Whether acute or convalescent, the COVID-19 samples came from the United States, Italy and Spain. Sources were T cells, B-cell-depleted T cells, or PBMCs; the material itself was cDNA or gDNA.

Per the original methods: Reference gene primer amplification gave estimated nucleated cell counts. Assay: immunoSEQ multiplex PCR; the TCRdb copy retains only in-frame clones and omits some. The DNA gave D and trimming, while V, J and clone size come from that table. The table records 200,000 to 250,000 clones, approximately 81% of them present only once. The sequence was obtained from a man aged 40-49 years with acute or convalescent COVID-19. Sequenced: peripheral blood. The gene calls are TRBV30 and TRBJ2-3; 9 bases map to TRBD1. The CDR3 is CASLIIMRTGASTDTQYF. The CDR3 region has the DNA TGTGCCTCACTTATTATCATGCGGACAGGGGCAAGCACAGATACGCAGTATTTT.